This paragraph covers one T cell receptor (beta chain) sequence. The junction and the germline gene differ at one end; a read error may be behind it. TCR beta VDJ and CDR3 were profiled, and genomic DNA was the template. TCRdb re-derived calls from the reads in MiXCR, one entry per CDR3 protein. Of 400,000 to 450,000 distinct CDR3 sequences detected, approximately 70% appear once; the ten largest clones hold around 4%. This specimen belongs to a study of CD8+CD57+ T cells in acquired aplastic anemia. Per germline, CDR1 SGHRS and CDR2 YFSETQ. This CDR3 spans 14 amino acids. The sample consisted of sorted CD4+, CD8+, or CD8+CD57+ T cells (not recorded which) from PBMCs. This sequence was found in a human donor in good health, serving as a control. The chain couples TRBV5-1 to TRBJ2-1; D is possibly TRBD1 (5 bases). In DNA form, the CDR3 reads TGTGCCAGCAGCTTGGACACGGCTAAGAATGAGCAGTTCTTC. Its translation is CASSLDTAKNEQFF.